This entry concerns a single T cell receptor (beta chain). Which antigen it targets is not known. Base-call qualities are not available, and no considerably larger clone is one nucleotide away. Relative to germline, V is 0 bases shorter and J is 0 bases shorter, with 8 bases between their ends. CDR1 and CDR2 are read off the germline V gene as MGHRA and YSYEKL. The CDR3, cysteine through phenylalanine, is 15 amino acids long. CDR3 DNA is the only sequence kept; it has 45 bases, read in frame from the first base. The data derive from a study of siplizumab effects on memory and regulatory T cells (dated by TCRdb to between 2019 and 2020). Regarding the study in general: The study examined how the anti-CD2 antibody siplizumab affects alloreactive T-cell subsets in allogeneic mixed lymphocyte reactions built from human PBMCs.

Unstimulated CD4+ memory cells were also sequenced in three donor pairs, together with CD4+ naive, CD8+ TEMRA, CD8+ naive and CD8+ effector memory subsets. Sorted unstimulated T cells and proliferating T cells recovered from mixed lymphocyte reactions were subjected to TCRbeta CDR3 sequencing. Fresh whole blood from 9 to 10 HLA-typed healthy donors served as the source for isolating PBMCs. The investigation overall reported the following: Because sequences below about 10^-5 frequency were poorly captured, only a minor fraction of alloreactive clones could be mapped to unstimulated subsets. About 75-96% of proliferating CD4+ or CD8+ clones could not be given a naive or memory phenotype. Whether proliferating Tregs from siplizumab cultures actually had suppressive function was not functionally confirmed. Among mappable alloreactive CD4+ clones, the Treg-derived fraction averaged around 63% with siplizumab versus around 25% in control reactions. Unstimulated naive T cells appeared more diverse than memory T cells, and naive cells seemed to contribute substantially to the alloresponse. Siplizumab significantly lowered the cumulative frequency of alloreactive sequences that could be traced to unstimulated CD4+ memory T cells.

The library was made by the immunoSEQ multiplex PCR assay. Each sample had 9 x 10^4 or so TCR templates assayed by the deep sequencing platform. Genomic DNA extracted from sorted T cells was the material used for TCRbeta CDR3 sequencing. In the original analysis: The R programming language was used for the clonal analysis of the TCRbeta CDR3 data. Alloreactive CD4+ and CD8+ clones were defined by comparing unstimulated samples with post-reaction CFSE-low samples. Alloreactive CD4+ clones were assigned to regulatory or non-regulatory origin by matching sequences to sorted unstimulated Treg and non-Treg repertoires. Not all clones reach the TCRdb copy of this immuneACCESS table, which keeps in-frame sequences only. Checked studies attribute under half of the gap to unresolved V genes and leave the rest unexplained. V, J and clone size are taken as reported in that table, and D and trimming were inferred from the DNA itself. The sample table contains about 50,000 clones; only one count was recorded for roughly nine tenths of them. The top ten constitute 0.35% of the sample.

This receptor was obtained from a human donor in good health. The sample taken for sequencing was naive CD8+ T cells sorted from blood. The cell subset or site label for this specimen denotes: unstimulated naive T cells. The rearrangement joined TRBV4-1 to TRBJ1-1; no D segment can be confidently identified. The CDR3 region: CASSQDPGVNTEAFF. In nucleotides, the sequence is TGCGCCAGCAGCCAAGATCCTGGAGTGAACACTGAAGCTTTCTTT.